This TCR beta chain came from a study of response to subunit inactivated influenza vaccine. A single record per CDR3 protein comes from TCRdb applying MiXCR to the RT-PCR reads. The sample lists roughly 650,000 distinct CDR3 sequences, about 15% occurring once. Trimming shortened V by 3 bases and J by 3 bases, and 9 bases separated the two germline ends. Germline V gives CDR1 MGHDK, CDR2 SYGVNS. This CDR3 is 14 amino acids long. This sequence was found in a man between 50 and 59 years old who received an inactivated influenza vaccine. The specimen comprised PBMCs from blood, sampled approximately 15 days before vaccination. The chain couples TRBV25-1 to TRBJ2-1, with D maybe TRBD2 (6 bases). Here the CDR3 reads CASSESSDYNEQFF. CDR3 in DNA: TGTGCCAGCAGTGAGTCTAGCGACTACAATGAGCAGTTCTTC.